This TCR beta chain was sequenced during a study of siplizumab effects on memory and regulatory T cells. Regarding this clone: Its antigen is undetermined.

The study assayed about 10^5 TCR templates per sample. Sequenced by immunoSEQ multiplex PCR; TCRdb stores in-frame clones only, minus some. Here the sample spans about 400 clones, approximately 71% being singletons. Cells that made up the mixed lymphocyte reaction were cocultured at 37°C for 6 to 7 days. General observations from the study: Naive T cell populations appeared to exhibit greater diversity than memory cells and appeared to be major alloresponse contributors.

This CDR3 region has 17 residues. Germline V CDR1 and CDR2: SEHNR, FQNEAQ (reference sequence). The V gene end was trimmed by 3 bases and the J gene end by 0 bases; junction bases not matched to a gene: 9. The source is a human donor in good health; the cells came from an allogeneic mixed lymphocyte reaction. The rearrangement links TRBV7-9 to TRBJ2-3; TRBD1 matches at 7 bases. Sample: CFSE-low (dividing) CD8+ T cells sorted from an allogeneic mixed lymphocyte reaction. The CDR3 DNA reads as TGTGCCAGCAGCTTCGCCGATGACAGGGTAAGCACAGATACGCAGTATTTT. Its translation is CASSFADDRVSTDTQYF.